This entry features one TCR beta chain sequence. What it recognizes is unknown. Healthy donors had no documented immune events, such as infections, while sampled. Libraries were prepared by immunoSEQ multiplex PCR; TCRdb keeps only in-frame clonotypes and omits some of them. The sample lists fewer than 85,000 clones, about 89% seen once, with approximately 3% in the top ten. This entry is derived from a study of identifying expanded T cells in peripheral blood. Regarding the study as a whole: Across healthy donors, higher total template counts meant significantly greater approximately two-week count variance.

The sequence was obtained from a person aged 18 to 69 in good health. The sequenced material came from blood.

The CDR3 spells CASGKPRGTSTDTQYF. The CDR3 nucleotides are TGTGCCAGCGGAAAGCCTAGGGGAACTAGCACAGATACGCAGTATTTT. The rearrangement joins TRBV9 to TRBJ2-3; D is possibly TRBD1 (5 bases). Looked up from germline, CDR1 is SGDLS and CDR2 is YYNGEE. This CDR3 comprises 16 residues. The ends were cut back, 7 bases at V and 0 bases at J, with 18 bases in the middle.